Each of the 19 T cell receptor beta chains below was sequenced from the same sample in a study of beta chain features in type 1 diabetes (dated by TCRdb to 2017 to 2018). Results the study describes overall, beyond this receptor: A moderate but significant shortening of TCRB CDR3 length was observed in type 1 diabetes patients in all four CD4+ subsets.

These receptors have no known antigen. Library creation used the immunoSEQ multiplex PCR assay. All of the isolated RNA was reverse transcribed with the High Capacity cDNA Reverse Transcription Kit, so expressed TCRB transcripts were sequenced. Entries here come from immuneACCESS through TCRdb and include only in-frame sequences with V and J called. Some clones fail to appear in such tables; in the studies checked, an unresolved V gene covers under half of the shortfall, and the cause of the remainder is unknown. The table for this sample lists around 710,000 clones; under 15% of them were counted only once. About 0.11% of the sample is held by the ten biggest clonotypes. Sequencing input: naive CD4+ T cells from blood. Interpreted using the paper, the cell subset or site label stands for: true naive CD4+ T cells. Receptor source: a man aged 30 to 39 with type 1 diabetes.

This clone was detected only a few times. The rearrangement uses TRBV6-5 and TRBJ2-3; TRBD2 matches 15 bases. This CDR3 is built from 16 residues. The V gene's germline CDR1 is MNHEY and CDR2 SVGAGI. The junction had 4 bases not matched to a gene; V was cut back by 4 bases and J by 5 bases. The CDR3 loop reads CASSSGLAGGQDTQYF. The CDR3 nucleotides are TGTGCCAGCAGTTCCGGACTAGCGGGGGGGCAAGATACGCAGTATTTT.

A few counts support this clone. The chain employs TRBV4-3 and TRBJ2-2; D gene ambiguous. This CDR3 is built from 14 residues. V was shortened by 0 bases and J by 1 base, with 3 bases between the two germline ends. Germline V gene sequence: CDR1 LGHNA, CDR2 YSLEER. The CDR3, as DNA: TGCGCCAGCAGCCAAGACAAGAACACCGGGGAGCTGTTTTTT. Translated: CASSQDKNTGELFF.

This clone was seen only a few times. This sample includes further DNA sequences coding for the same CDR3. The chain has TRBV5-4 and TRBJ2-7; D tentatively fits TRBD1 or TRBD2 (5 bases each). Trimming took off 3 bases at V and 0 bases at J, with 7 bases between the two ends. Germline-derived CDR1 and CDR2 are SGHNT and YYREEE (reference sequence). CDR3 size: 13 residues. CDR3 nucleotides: TGTGCCAGCAGCTCAGGGAGCTCCTACGAGCAGTACTTC. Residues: CASSSGSSYEQYF.

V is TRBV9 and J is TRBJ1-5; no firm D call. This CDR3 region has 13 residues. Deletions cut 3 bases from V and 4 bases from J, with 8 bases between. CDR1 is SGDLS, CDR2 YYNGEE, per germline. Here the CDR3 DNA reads TGTGCCAGCAGCGCCGAAGAAAATCAGCCCCAGCATTTT. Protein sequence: CASSAEENQPQHF.

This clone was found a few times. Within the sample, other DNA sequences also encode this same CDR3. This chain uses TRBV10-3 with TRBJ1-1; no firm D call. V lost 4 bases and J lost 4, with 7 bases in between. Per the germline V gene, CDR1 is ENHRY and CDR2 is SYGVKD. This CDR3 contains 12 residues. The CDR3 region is CAISAGGTEAFF. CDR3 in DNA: TGTGCCATCAGTGCGGGCGGCACTGAAGCTTTCTTT.

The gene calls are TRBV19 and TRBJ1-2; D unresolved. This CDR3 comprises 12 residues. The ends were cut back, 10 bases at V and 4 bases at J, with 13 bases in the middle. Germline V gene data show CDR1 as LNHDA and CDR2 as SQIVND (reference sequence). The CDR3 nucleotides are TGTGCCATTGGGGAGGGTCCCTATGGCTACACCTTC. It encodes CAIGEGPYGYTF.

The CDR3 bases are TGTGCCACCCGGGACAGAGATTCCACAGATACGCAGTATTTT. Translation gives CATRDRDSTDTQYF. V and J are TRBV2 and TRBJ2-3, with 7 bases matching TRBD1. Trimming took 10 bases from V and 2 from J; bases not matched to a gene: 9. Germline assignment: CDR1 SNHLY and CDR2 FYNNEI. There are 14 residues in the CDR3.

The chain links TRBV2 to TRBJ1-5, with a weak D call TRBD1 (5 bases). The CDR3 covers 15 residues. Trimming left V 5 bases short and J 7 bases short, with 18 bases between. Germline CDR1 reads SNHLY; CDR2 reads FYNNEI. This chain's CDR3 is CASSPSGIQGQPQHF. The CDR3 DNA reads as TGTGCCAGCAGTCCCTCAGGGATCCAAGGGCAGCCCCAGCATTTT. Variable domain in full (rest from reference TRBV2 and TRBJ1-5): EPEVTQTPSHQVTQMGQEVILRCVPISNHLYFYWYRQILGQKVEFLVSFYNNEISEKSEIFDDQFSVERPDGSNFTLKIRSTKLEDSAMYFCASSPSGIQGQPQHFGDGTRLSIL.

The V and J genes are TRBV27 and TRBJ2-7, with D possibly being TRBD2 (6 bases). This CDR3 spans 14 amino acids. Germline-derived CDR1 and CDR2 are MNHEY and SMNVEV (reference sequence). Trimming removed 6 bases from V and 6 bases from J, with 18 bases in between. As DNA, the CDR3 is TGTGCCAGCAGAAGCCAGGGAGGACCTACCGAGCAGTACTTC. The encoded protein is CASRSQGGPTEQYF.

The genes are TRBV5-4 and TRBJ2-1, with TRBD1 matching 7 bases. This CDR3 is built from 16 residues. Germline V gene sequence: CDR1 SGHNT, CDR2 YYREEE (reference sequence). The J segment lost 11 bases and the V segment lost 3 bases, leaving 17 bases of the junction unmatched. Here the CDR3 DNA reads TGTGCCAGCAGCTATCCGCCCGGGACAGCAACCCCCCAGCAGTTCTTC. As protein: CASSYPPGTATPQQFF.

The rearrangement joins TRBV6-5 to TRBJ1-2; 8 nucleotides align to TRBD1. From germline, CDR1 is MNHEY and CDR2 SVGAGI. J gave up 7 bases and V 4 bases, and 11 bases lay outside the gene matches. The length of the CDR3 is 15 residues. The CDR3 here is CASSSDRAPAGGYTF. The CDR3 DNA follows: TGTGCCAGCAGTTCGGACAGGGCCCCCGCGGGTGGCTACACCTTC.

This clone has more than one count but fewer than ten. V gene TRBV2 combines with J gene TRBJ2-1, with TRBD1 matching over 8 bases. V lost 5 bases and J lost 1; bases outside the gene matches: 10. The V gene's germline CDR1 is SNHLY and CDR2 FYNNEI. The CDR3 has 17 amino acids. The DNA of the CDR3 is TGTGCCAGCAGTCCCGGGACAGGATTAGCTTCCTACAATGAGCAGTTCTTC. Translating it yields CASSPGTGLASYNEQFF. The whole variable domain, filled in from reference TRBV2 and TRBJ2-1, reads EPEVTQTPSHQVTQMGQEVILRCVPISNHLYFYWYRQILGQKVEFLVSFYNNEISEKSEIFDDQFSVERPDGSNFTLKIRSTKLEDSAMYFCASSPGTGLASYNEQFFGPGTRLTVL.

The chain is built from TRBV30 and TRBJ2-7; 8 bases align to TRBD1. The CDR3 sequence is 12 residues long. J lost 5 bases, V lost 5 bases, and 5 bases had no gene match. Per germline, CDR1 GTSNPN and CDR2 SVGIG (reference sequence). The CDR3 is CAWRGQVNEQYF. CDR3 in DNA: TGTGCCTGGCGGGGACAGGTGAACGAGCAGTACTTC.

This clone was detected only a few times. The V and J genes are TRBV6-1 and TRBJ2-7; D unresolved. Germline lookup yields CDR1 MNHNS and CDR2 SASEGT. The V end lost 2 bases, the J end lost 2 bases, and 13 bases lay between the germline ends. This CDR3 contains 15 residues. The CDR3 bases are TGTGCCAGCAGTGAAACCCCGACGGGCGCCTACGAGCAGTACTTC. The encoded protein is CASSETPTGAYEQYF.

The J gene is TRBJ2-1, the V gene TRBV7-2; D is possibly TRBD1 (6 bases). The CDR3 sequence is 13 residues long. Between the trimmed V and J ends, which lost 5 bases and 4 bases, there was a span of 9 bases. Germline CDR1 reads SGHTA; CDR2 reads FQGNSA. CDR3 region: CASSLGQYNEQFF. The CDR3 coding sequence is TGTGCCAGCAGCCTGGGACAATACAATGAGCAGTTCTTC.

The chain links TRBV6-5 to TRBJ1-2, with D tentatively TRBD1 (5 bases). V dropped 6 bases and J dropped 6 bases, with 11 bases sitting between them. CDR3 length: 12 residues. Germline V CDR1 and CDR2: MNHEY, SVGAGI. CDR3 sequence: CASRLGGDGYTF. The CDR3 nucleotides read TGTGCCAGCAGACTGGGGGGGGATGGCTACACCTTC.

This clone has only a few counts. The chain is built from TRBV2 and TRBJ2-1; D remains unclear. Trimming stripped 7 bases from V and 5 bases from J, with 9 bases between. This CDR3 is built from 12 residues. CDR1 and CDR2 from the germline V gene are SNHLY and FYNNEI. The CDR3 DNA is TGTGCCAGCATACAGTCTGACAATGAGCAGTTCTTC. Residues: CASIQSDNEQFF.

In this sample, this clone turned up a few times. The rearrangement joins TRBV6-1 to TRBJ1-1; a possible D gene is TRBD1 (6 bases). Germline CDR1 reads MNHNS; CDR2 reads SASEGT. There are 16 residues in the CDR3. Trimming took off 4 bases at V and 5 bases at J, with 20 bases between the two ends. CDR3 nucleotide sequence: TGTGCCAGCAGTGGTGACTCGGGGGATGGGACAACTGAAGCTTTCTTT. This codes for CASSGDSGDGTTEAFF.

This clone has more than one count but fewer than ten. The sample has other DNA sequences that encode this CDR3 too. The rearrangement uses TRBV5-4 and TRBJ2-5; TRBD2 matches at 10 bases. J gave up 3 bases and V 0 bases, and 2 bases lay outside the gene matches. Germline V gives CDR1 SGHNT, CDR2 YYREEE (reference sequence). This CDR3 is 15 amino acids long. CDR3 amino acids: CASSLGGLAEETQYF. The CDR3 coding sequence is TGTGCCAGCAGCTTGGGCGGACTAGCGGAAGAGACCCAGTACTTC.